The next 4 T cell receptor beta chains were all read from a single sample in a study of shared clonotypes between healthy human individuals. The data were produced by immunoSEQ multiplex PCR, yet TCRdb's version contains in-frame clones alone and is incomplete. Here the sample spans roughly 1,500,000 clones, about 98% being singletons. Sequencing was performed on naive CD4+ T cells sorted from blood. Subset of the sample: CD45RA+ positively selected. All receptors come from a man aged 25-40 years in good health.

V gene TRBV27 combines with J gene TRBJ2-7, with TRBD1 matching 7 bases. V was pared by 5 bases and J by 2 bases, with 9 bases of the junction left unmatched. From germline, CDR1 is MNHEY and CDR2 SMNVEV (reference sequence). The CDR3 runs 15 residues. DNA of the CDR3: TGTGCCAGCAGTCCCTATAGACAGGGAGCCTACGAGCAGTACTTC. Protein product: CASSPYRQGAYEQYF.

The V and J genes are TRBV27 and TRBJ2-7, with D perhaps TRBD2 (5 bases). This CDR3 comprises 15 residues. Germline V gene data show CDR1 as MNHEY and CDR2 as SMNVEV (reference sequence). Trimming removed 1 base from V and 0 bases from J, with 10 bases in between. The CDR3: CASSLFGVLSYEQYF. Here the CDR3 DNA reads TGTGCCAGCAGTTTATTCGGGGTCCTCTCCTACGAGCAGTACTTC.

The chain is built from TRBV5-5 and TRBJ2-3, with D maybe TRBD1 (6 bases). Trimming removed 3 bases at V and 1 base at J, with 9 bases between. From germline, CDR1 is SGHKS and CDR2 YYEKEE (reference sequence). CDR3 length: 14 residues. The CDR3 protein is CASSYTGRTDTQYF. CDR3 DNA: TGTGCCAGCAGCTACACAGGGCGCACAGATACGCAGTATTTT.

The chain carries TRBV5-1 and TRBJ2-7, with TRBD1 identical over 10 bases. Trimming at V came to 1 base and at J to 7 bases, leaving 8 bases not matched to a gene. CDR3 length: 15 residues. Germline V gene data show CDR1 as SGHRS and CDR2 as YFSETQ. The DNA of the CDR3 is TGCGCCAGCAGCTTGCCCACCGGGACAGGGGTGGAGCAGTACTTC. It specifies CASSLPTGTGVEQYF.